These T cell receptor beta chains were read from a single sample in a study of blood T cell repertoires in COVID-19. Profiling relied on immunoSEQ multiplex PCR, and the TCRdb table lists in-frame clones only, not all of them. The data contain 250,000 to 400,000 clones, more than 70% of them seen just once; the ten biggest clones take up 1.6%. Material for sequencing was peripheral blood. Source of these receptors: a woman in her twenties or thirties with COVID-19, enrolled during active disease. Both conserved end residues are part of each CDR3. Fields, in order: J gene, clone size, D gene, V gene, CDR3 DNA, CDR3 protein. The D gene is left open where the match is weak. Rows give clone size only sometimes, using once, few, many, or a class for an expanded clone.

J: TRBJ2-5
size: .
D: .
V: TRBV29-1
DNA: TGCATTGCCCTTTCCGCCGAGGGGACCCAGTACTTC
CDR3: CIALSAEGTQYF

J: TRBJ2-5
size: .
D: TRBD2
V: TRBV24-1
DNA: TGTGCCACCAGTGATTTAGCGGGGGGCGCCCAAGAGACCCAGTACTTC
CDR3: CATSDLAGGAQETQYF

J: TRBJ1-4
size: .
D: TRBD1
V: TRBV5-1
DNA: TGCGCCAGCAGCTCCACAGGGGCAACTAATGAAAAACTGTTTTTT
CDR3: CASSSTGATNEKLFF

J: TRBJ1-6
size: .
D: .
V: TRBV2
DNA: TGTGCCAGCAGTGTACAGTATAATTCACCCCTCCACTTT
CDR3: CASSVQYNSPLHF

J: TRBJ2-1
size: .
D: TRBD2
V: TRBV6-5
DNA: TGTGCCAGCAGTCCGACTAGCGGGTCCTACAATGAGCAGTTCTTC
CDR3: CASSPTSGSYNEQFF

J: TRBJ2-2
size: .
D: .
V: TRBV5-1
DNA: TGCGCCAGCAGTGAGGGACTGCTGGGAACCGGGGAGCTGTTTTTT
CDR3: CASSEGLLGTGELFF

J: TRBJ1-1
size: .
D: TRBD1
V: TRBV19
DNA: TGTGCCAGTAGTAGAGACAGGGGATATACTGAAGCTTTCTTT
CDR3: CASSRDRGYTEAFF

J: TRBJ1-2
size: few
D: .
V: TRBV6-4
DNA: TGTGCCAGCAGTTCGGAAAACAGGGTCGGGGGCTACACCTTC
CDR3: CASSSENRVGGYTF

J: TRBJ1-2
size: .
D: TRBD1
V: TRBV14
DNA: TGTGCCAGCAGCCTAGGACAGGGGGACGGCTACACCTTC
CDR3: CASSLGQGDGYTF

J: TRBJ1-1
size: .
D: .
V: TRBV18
DNA: TGTGCCAGCTCACCCCCTAAACACCGTCAGGGGAACACTGAAGCTTTCTTT
CDR3: CASSPPKHRQGNTEAFF

J: TRBJ2-3
size: .
D: .
V: TRBV6-5
DNA: TGTGCCAGCAGCGAGGGATTCACAGATACGCAGTATTTT
CDR3: CASSEGFTDTQYF

J: TRBJ2-7
size: .
D: TRBD2
V: TRBV7-2
DNA: TGTGCCAGCAGCCCCACGGGGGGGGCGGTCGAGCAGTACTTC
CDR3: CASSPTGGAVEQYF

J: TRBJ2-2
size: .
D: .
V: TRBV6-6
DNA: TGTGCCAGCAGCCCAGACAGACCGAACACCGGGGAGCTGTTTTTT
CDR3: CASSPDRPNTGELFF

J: TRBJ2-7
size: few
D: .
V: TRBV11-3
DNA: TGTGCCAGCAGCTTAGATGAGGGAGAGCAGTACTTC
CDR3: CASSLDEGEQYF

J: TRBJ1-3
size: .
D: .
V: TRBV29-1
DNA: TGCAGCGTAGTGACAGATTCTGGAAACACCATATATTTT
CDR3: CSVVTDSGNTIYF

J: TRBJ2-7
size: .
D: TRBD1
V: TRBV6-5
DNA: TGTGCCAGCAGCCAGGGGGCGACACCCTACGAGCAGTACTTC
CDR3: CASSQGATPYEQYF

J: TRBJ2-1
size: .
D: TRBD2
V: TRBV15
DNA: TGTGCCACCAGCAGAGTAAAGCTAGCGGGGGAGAACAATGAGCAGTTCTTC
CDR3: CATSRVKLAGENNEQFF

J: TRBJ2-5
size: .
D: .
V: TRBV2
DNA: TGTGCCAGCAGCCCCTGGGAGTCCCAAGAGACCCAGTACTTC
CDR3: CASSPWESQETQYF

J: TRBJ1-1
size: .
D: TRBD1
V: TRBV5-1
DNA: TGCGCCAGCAGCTTGGCCGGACAGGGAGGGTACACTGAAGCTTTCTTT
CDR3: CASSLAGQGGYTEAFF

J: TRBJ1-3
size: .
D: .
V: TRBV28
DNA: TGTGCCAGCAGTCCCCGGGAGGACGGGAACACCATATATTTT
CDR3: CASSPREDGNTIYF

J: TRBJ2-1
size: .
D: .
V: TRBV7-2
DNA: TGTGCCAGCAGCTTAAGCGCGGATGAGCAGTTCTTC
CDR3: CASSLSADEQFF

J: TRBJ2-1
size: once
D: .
V: TRBV18
DNA: TGTGCCAGCTCACCAAGGGACATCGGCAATGAGCAGTTCTTC
CDR3: CASSPRDIGNEQFF

J: TRBJ1-2
size: .
D: TRBD1
V: TRBV4-2
DNA: TGTGCCAGCAGCCAGGGGCCCAAGGGACAGGGCTACTATGGCTACACCTTC
CDR3: CASSQGPKGQGYYGYTF

J: TRBJ2-6
size: .
D: .
V: TRBV2
DNA: TGTGCCAGCAGTGTTTGGCCCTCTGGGGCCAACGTCCTGACTTTC
CDR3: CASSVWPSGANVLTF

J: TRBJ2-7
size: few
D: TRBD2
V: TRBV24-1
DNA: TGTGCCACCAGTGACCCCCCGGGAGGATCCCAGTACTTC
CDR3: CATSDPPGGSQYF

J: TRBJ1-2
size: .
D: TRBD1
V: TRBV27
DNA: TGTGCCAGCAGTTCCTCGGGACAGGGGGGCACCGATGGCTACACCTTC
CDR3: CASSSSGQGGTDGYTF

J: TRBJ2-6
size: .
D: .
V: TRBV2
DNA: TGTGCCAGCAGTAGGAGCTCTGGGGCCAACGTCCTGACTTTC
CDR3: CASSRSSGANVLTF

J: TRBJ1-5
size: .
D: .
V: TRBV28
DNA: TGTGCCAGCATTCAAAGTGGCAACCAGCCCCAGCATTTT
CDR3: CASIQSGNQPQHF

J: TRBJ1-2
size: .
D: .
V: TRBV9
DNA: TGTGCCAGCAGCCCGTCACAGGGTTGGGATGGCTACACCTTC
CDR3: CASSPSQGWDGYTF

J: TRBJ2-1
size: .
D: .
V: TRBV6-2/TRBV6-3
DNA: TGTGCCAGCAGTTACACCGTAATACTAGGATTCCGTTATGAGCAGTTCTTC
CDR3: CASSYTVILGFRYEQFF

J: TRBJ1-1
size: .
D: TRBD1
V: TRBV10-2
DNA: TGCGCCAGCAGTGAGGGACAGGGGGGCACTGAAGCTTTCTTT
CDR3: CASSEGQGGTEAFF

J: TRBJ2-1
size: once
D: TRBD1
V: TRBV11-2
DNA: TGTGCCAGCAGCTCGAATGAAGGACAGGTATACAATGAGCAGTTCTTC
CDR3: CASSSNEGQVYNEQFF

J: TRBJ2-3
size: .
D: TRBD1
V: TRBV6-2/TRBV6-3
DNA: TGTGCCAGCAGTCAACCGGGACAGGGCCCCTATACGCAGTATTTT
CDR3: CASSQPGQGPYTQYF

J: TRBJ1-5
size: .
D: .
V: TRBV6-6
DNA: TGTGCCAGCAGTTTCGAGGTATCTCAGCCCCAGCATTTT
CDR3: CASSFEVSQPQHF

J: TRBJ2-2
size: once
D: TRBD2
V: TRBV9
DNA: TGTGCCAGCAGCGTAGCGGCTAGCGGGGAACCTCGAAACACCGGGGAGCTGTTTTTT
CDR3: CASSVAASGEPRNTGELFF

J: TRBJ1-4
size: .
D: TRBD1
V: TRBV19
DNA: TGTGCCAGTTCCGGGACAGGGACTGAAAAACTGTTTTTT
CDR3: CASSGTGTEKLFF

J: TRBJ1-2
size: .
D: .
V: TRBV7-2
DNA: TGTGCCAGCAGCTTAAGAGGTCGGCCCTATGGCTACACCTTC
CDR3: CASSLRGRPYGYTF

J: TRBJ2-1
size: few
D: .
V: TRBV7-8
DNA: TGTGCCAGCAGCCCCCTAAGTTCGATAGAGAATGAGCAGTTCTTC
CDR3: CASSPLSSIENEQFF

J: TRBJ1-1
size: .
D: TRBD1
V: TRBV2
DNA: TGTGCCAGCAGTCCCGGACAGGGAAACACTGAAGCTTTCTTT
CDR3: CASSPGQGNTEAFF

J: TRBJ1-5
size: .
D: TRBD1
V: TRBV9
DNA: TGTGCCAGCAGCGGACAGGGAGACAATCAGCCCCAGCATTTT
CDR3: CASSGQGDNQPQHF

J: TRBJ2-1
size: .
D: TRBD1
V: TRBV4-1
DNA: TGCGCCAGCAGCCAGAACGGACAGGGGGTTAACAATGAGCAGTTCTTC
CDR3: CASSQNGQGVNNEQFF

J: TRBJ2-5
size: .
D: TRBD2
V: TRBV7-6
DNA: TGTGCCAGCAGCTTATATGGTAGCGGGGGGGCCTCAGACCAAGAGACCCAGTACTTC
CDR3: CASSLYGSGGASDQETQYF

J: TRBJ2-7
size: .
D: .
V: TRBV7-9
DNA: TGTGCCAGCAGCCAACCGAGGCACGAGCAGTACTTC
CDR3: CASSQPRHEQYF

J: TRBJ2-3
size: .
D: TRBD1
V: TRBV27
DNA: TGTGCCAGCAGTTTGGCGGGACAGGGTCCAGATACGCAGTATTTT
CDR3: CASSLAGQGPDTQYF

J: TRBJ2-7
size: .
D: .
V: TRBV5-4
DNA: TGTGCCAGCAGCTTGGGACAGGGGACTACCTCCTACGAGCAGTACTTC
CDR3: CASSLGQGTTSYEQYF

J: TRBJ2-5
size: .
D: .
V: TRBV7-9
DNA: TGTGCCAGCAGCTTAGTGTCTAGAGGAGAGACCCAGTACTTC
CDR3: CASSLVSRGETQYF